This T cell receptor beta chain was documented in a study of T cells after yellow fever vaccination. Germline CDR1 reads MNHEY; CDR2 reads SVGAGI. The J segment lost 7 bases and the V segment lost 2 bases, leaving 7 bases of the junction unmatched. This CDR3 spans 16 amino acids. The sample holds many counts of this clonotype. TCRdb analysed the 5' RACE reads with MiXCR anew, one entry per CDR3 protein. The sample carries roughly 180,000 distinct CDR3 sequences, roughly 6.4% recorded once. This receptor was obtained from a man younger than 30 who received the YFV17D yellow fever vaccine. The material was CD4+ T cells sorted from PBMCs, obtained on the day of the first yellow fever vaccination. The chain employs TRBV6-5 and TRBJ2-1, with 11 positions matching TRBD2. As DNA, the CDR3 is TGTGCCAGCAGTTACCCTACTAGCGGGGGAGGAAATGAGCAGTTCTTC. Encoded protein: CASSYPTSGGGNEQFF.